These T cell receptor beta chains were read from a single sample in a study of long-term antiretroviral therapy in people with HIV. Produced via immunoSEQ multiplex PCR; TCRdb's table is partial and in-frame only. Among around 16,000 clones, less than 95% were seen once, and the ten largest hold around 4.6%. This specimen was unsorted PBMCs, taken about 6 years after starting antiretroviral therapy. These receptors were taken from a woman in her forties or fifties with HIV. Each CDR3 is given with its conserved first and last residue.

V: TRBV7-8; CDR3: CASSSLAGVGGEQFF
V: TRBV19; CDR3: CASSSSGSPLNEQFF
V: TRBV19; CDR3: CASSTPTTSGSYEQYF
V: TRBV7-9; CDR3: CASSPGSLAGELFF
V: TRBV5-6; CDR3: CASSSLTSLAGDPIYEQYF
V: TRBV7-6; CDR3: CASSLGLEGNQPQHF
V: TRBV6-6; CDR3: CASSYAARDSFYGYTF
V: TRBV11-3; CDR3: CASSLPGQSHEQFF
V: TRBV7-2; CDR3: CASSSTSGTGGYEQYF
V: TRBV7-9; CDR3: CASSRLSSASTDTQYF
V: TRBV7-9; CDR3: CASSRMETQYF
V: TRBV28; CDR3: CASRTGSPLSHF
V: TRBV29-1; CDR3: CSVEDPDGSYEQYF
V: TRBV4-3; CDR3: CASSQDGAYEQYF
V: TRBV5-1; CDR3: CASMGEHYYEQYF
V: TRBV6-1; CDR3: CASSEQGGTQYF
V: TRBV25-1; CDR3: CASSEDRMNTEAFF
V: TRBV10-3; CDR3: CAIGGEDGETQYF
V: TRBV28; CDR3: CASSLWGGLTDTQYF
V: TRBV29-1; CDR3: CSVAGQGPAEQYF
V: TRBV2; CDR3: CASSELGANYGYTF
V: TRBV19; CDR3: CASSTGAVETQYF
V: TRBV6-5; CDR3: CASSADRKYGYTF
V: TRBV25-1; CDR3: CASSETGGGSPLHF
V: TRBV5-4; CDR3: CASSWDEREYNEQFF
V: TRBV28; CDR3: CASSSPGQGPYEQYF
V: TRBV29-1; CDR3: CSAGTGSYEQYF
V: TRBV11-3; CDR3: CASSLDGGEAIFYEQYF
V: TRBV4-2; CDR3: CASSQGSGRTLSSYNEQFF
V: TRBV27; CDR3: CASSLGLGTLNTEAFF
V: TRBV6-1; CDR3: CASSAGLAGVYEQFF
V: TRBV5-5; CDR3: CASSQLAGVSYEQYF
V: TRBV28; CDR3: CASSFVAGTDTQYF
V: TRBV4-2; CDR3: CASSQIAGPSYEQYF
V: TRBV7-3; CDR3: CASSSRTSGSYEQYF
V: TRBV7-9; CDR3: CASSYSKTSGNYEQYF
V: TRBV27; CDR3: CASRPGSGLAFTGELFF
V: TRBV5-1; CDR3: CASQLRGADEQFF
V: TRBV7-2; CDR3: CASSFGGGNTEAFF
V: TRBV7-9; CDR3: CASSLGDRGKSTF
V: TRBV13; CDR3: CASSTWENQNNEQFF
V: TRBV5-1; CDR3: CASSLGAGAGTGELFF
V: TRBV11-1; CDR3: CATATQRGGGYTF